Below, 13 T cell receptor beta chains from the same sample are listed, as sequenced in a study of blood T cell repertoires in COVID-19 (dated by TCRdb to between 2020 and 2021). Preparation of the library involved the immunoSEQ multiplex PCR assay. TCRdb provides this immuneACCESS table in a form limited to in-frame rearrangements. Some clones are lacking; in checked studies, under half of them reflect an unresolved V gene, and why the rest are absent is not known. This sample is represented by approximately 400,000 clones; roughly 92% of them were singletons. The top ten clones comprise about 0.83% of the sample. Sample: PBMCs or T cells enriched from blood (not recorded which). The receptors originated from a woman in her thirties or forties who had been exposed to COVID-19.

The genes are TRBV5-6 and TRBJ1-2; tentative D call: TRBD1 (6 bases). Per germline, CDR1 SGHDT and CDR2 YYEEEE. This CDR3 is 15 amino acids long. Trimming cost V 6 bases and J 4 bases, with 19 bases left between them. CDR3 sequence reads: CASTPASRGSYGYTF. Written as DNA, the CDR3 is TGTGCCAGCACACCGGCTTCCAGGGGTTCCTATGGCTACACCTTC.

The chain is built from TRBV7-9 and TRBJ1-2; tentative D call: TRBD1 (5 bases). This CDR3 has 16 residues. The germline V gene encodes CDR1 SEHNR and CDR2 FQNEAQ (reference sequence). V was pared by 10 bases and J by 1 base, with 22 bases between. The CDR3 loop reads CATRPGDSKFNYGYTF. The CDR3 region has the DNA TGTGCCACCCGTCCCGGAGACAGTAAATTTAACTATGGCTACACCTTC. The variable domain in full, with the rest retrieved from reference TRBV7-9 and TRBJ1-2, is DTGVSQNPRHKITKRGQNVTFRCDPISEHNRLYWYRQTLGQGPEFLTYFQNEAQLEKSRLLSDRFSAERPKGSFSTLEIQRTEQGDSAMYLCATRPGDSKFNYGYTFGSGTRLTVV.

This sequence joins TRBV12-3 or TRBV12-4 and TRBJ1-1, with D hard to call. The CDR3 is 12 residues long. Between the trimmed V and J ends, which lost 2 bases and 7 bases, there was a span of 8 bases. In DNA, the CDR3 is TGTGCCAGCAGTTTAAGGGAGGATGAAGCTTTCTTT. This codes for CASSLREDEAFF.

V is TRBV30 and J is TRBJ1-2; 11 positions match TRBD1. Losses at the gene ends were 3 bases for V and 4 bases for J; bases not matched to a gene: 19. The CDR3 is made up of 19 amino acids. Germline V gene data show CDR1 as GTSNPN and CDR2 as SVGIG (reference sequence). The CDR3 DNA follows: TGTGCCTGGAGGGCCAGACCACAGGACAGGGGGCTCCCTCGCTATGGCTACACCTTC. Protein product: CAWRARPQDRGLPRYGYTF.

J is TRBJ2-7 and V is TRBV9, with D perhaps matching TRBD2 (6 bases). The CDR3 is 15 residues long. Germline CDR1 reads SGDLS; CDR2 reads YYNGEE. The V end lost 1 base, the J end lost 3 bases, and 14 bases lay between the germline ends. The CDR3 protein is CASSVRPGTYYEQYF. CDR3 DNA sequence: TGTGCCAGCAGCGTACGACCTGGGACTTACTACGAGCAGTACTTC.

J is TRBJ2-3 and V is TRBV3-1 (or the pseudogene TRBV3-2), with D tentatively TRBD2 (7 bases). CDR1 is LGHDT, CDR2 YNNKEL, per germline (reference sequence). V lost 4 bases to trimming and J lost 7 bases, with 15 bases between them. This CDR3 region has 14 residues. CDR3 sequence reads: CASSPTGGPNTQYF. The DNA for the CDR3 is TGTGCCAGCAGCCCTACCGGGGGGCCAAATACGCAGTATTTT.

The genes are TRBV12-3 or TRBV12-4 and TRBJ2-7; 9 positions agree with TRBD2. With V trimmed by 3 bases and J by 10 bases, 7 bases remained unmatched. There are 13 residues in the CDR3. The CDR3, as DNA: TGTGCCAGCAGTTTGCGGGAGGGCCACCTCCAGTACTTC. Protein: CASSLREGHLQYF.

This chain joins TRBV5-1 and TRBJ2-5; weak D call: TRBD2 (7 bases). The CDR3 contains 15 residues. Germline assignment: CDR1 SGHRS and CDR2 YFSETQ. Trimming removed 0 bases at V and 4 bases at J, with 13 bases between. This chain's CDR3 is CASSLAGGQGETQYF. In nucleotides, the CDR3 is TGCGCCAGCAGCTTGGCCGGGGGGCAGGGAGAGACCCAGTACTTC.

This chain joins TRBV19 and TRBJ2-6; D is unclear. Germline assignment: CDR1 LNHDA and CDR2 SQIVND (reference sequence). The germline V and J ends were trimmed by 3 bases and 0 bases, with 9 bases remaining between them. CDR3 length equals 16 residues. The CDR3 nucleotides read TGTGCCAGTAGTATCCTTACGAGCTCTGGGGCCAACGTCCTGACTTTC. Its translation: CASSILTSSGANVLTF.

V is TRBV7-2 and J is TRBJ2-3; 11 bases are shared with TRBD2. CDR1 and CDR2 from the germline V gene are SGHTA and FQGNSA. V was clipped by 5 bases and J by 4 bases; unmatched bases: 8. The CDR3 length is 16 residues. For the CDR3, the DNA is TGTGCCAGCAGCCTACTAGCGGGAGTCGGTGCAGATACGCAGTATTTT. Residues: CASSLLAGVGADTQYF.

This chain connects TRBV21-1 to TRBJ1-1. TRBV21-1 has pseudogene status. The CDR3 contains 16 residues. The CDR3 reads CASSKGDGGRCTEAFF. The CDR3, as DNA: TGTGCCAGCAGCAAAGGTGACGGAGGGAGGTGCACTGAAGCTTTCTTT.

Here the CDR3 reads CATKGAAGANEKLFF. CDR3 nucleotides: TGTGCCACAAAAGGGGCGGCGGGGGCTAATGAAAAACTGTTTTTT. V and J are TRBV10-3 and TRBJ1-4, with D perhaps TRBD1 (5 bases). Trimming shortened V by 10 bases and J by 3 bases, and 18 bases separated the two germline ends. From germline, CDR1 is ENHRY and CDR2 SYGVKD. The CDR3 runs to 15 residues.

The chain recombines TRBV25-1 with TRBJ1-4; TRBD1 might be the D (5 bases). This CDR3 has 15 residues. The germline CDR1 and CDR2 sequences are MGHDK and SYGVNS. Trimming removed 2 bases from V and 8 bases from J, with 15 bases in between. CDR3 coding DNA: TGTGCCAGCAGTGAACACCGTCAGGGCGGAGAAAAACTGTTTTTT. Its translation is CASSEHRQGGEKLFF.